This T cell receptor (beta chain) appears in the sequencing data of a study of PD-1 blockade in classical Hodgkin lymphoma. TCRdb's copy holds only in-frame clones and misses some; the assay was immunoSEQ multiplex PCR. The sample carries about 28,000 clones, 65% to 75% recorded once. The CDR3 runs to 14 residues. Germline CDR1 is SGHNT and CDR2 is YENEEA. Trimming took off 4 bases at V and 1 base at J, with 10 bases between the two ends. Each and every patient relapsed after autologous stem cell transplantation, and patients got differing brentuximab vedotin exposure. The table lists this clone with a few counts.

The sequence was collected from a human donor with classical Hodgkin lymphoma. The sequencing used peripheral blood mononuclear cells (PBMCs), collected before the second cycle of nivolumab. The J gene is TRBJ2-5, the V gene TRBV11-3; perhaps TRBD1 as D (6 bases). CDR3 in amino acids: CASSSEDSQETQYF. CDR3 coding DNA: TGTGCCAGCAGCTCTGAGGACAGCCAAGAGACCCAGTACTTC.